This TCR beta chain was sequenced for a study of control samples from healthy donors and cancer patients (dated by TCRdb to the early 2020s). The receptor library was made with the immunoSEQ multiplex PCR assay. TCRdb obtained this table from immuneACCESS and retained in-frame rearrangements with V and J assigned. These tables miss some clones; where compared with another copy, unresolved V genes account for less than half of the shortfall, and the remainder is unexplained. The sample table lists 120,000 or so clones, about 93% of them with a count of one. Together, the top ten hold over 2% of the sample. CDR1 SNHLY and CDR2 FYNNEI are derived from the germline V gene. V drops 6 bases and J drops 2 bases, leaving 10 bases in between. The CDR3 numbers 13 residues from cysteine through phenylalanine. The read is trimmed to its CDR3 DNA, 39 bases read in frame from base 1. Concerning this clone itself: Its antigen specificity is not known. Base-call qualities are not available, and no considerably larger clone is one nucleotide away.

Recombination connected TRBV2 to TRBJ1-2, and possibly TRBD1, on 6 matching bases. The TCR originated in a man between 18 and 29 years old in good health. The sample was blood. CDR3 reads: CASRDGTNYGYTF. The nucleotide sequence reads TGTGCCAGCAGAGACGGGACAAACTATGGCTACACCTTC.